The clone carrying this T cell receptor (beta chain) came up a few times. The antigen remains unidentified. One end of the junction does not line up with germline, which may come from a read error. The CDR3 spans 13 residues. Germline V gene lookup returns CDR1 KGHDR and CDR2 SFDVKD. The data were obtained in a study of regulatory T cells in long-lasting Graves disease. As to time point: newly diagnosed GD, antithyroid drugs for less than 3 months. TCR sequences were obtained from RNA taken from PBMCs. Investigators prepared the TCR beta libraries by applying iRepertoire HTBI primers and Arm-PCR of CDR3 regions. TCRdb redid the calling of the multiplex PCR reads with MiXCR, one entry per CDR3 protein. The sample has about 210,000 distinct CDR3 sequences; around 19% are singletons. Study results and caveats: Those with persistent Graves' had less TCR diversity than newly diagnosed patients.

The sample also formed part of further work on T cells in Graves' hyperthyroidism and ophthalmopathy. That work states: Stable disease denoted Graves' hyperthyroidism without ophthalmopathy progression within 18 months. Stable hyperthyroidism was separated from ophthalmopathy by a model based on 13 V-J features.

Sequencing was performed on peripheral blood mononuclear cells (PBMCs), taken at new diagnosis, from a patient treated with antithyroid drugs. The chain recombines TRBV24-1 with TRBJ1-2, with D hard to call. The receptor's source is a woman aged 25-40 years with Graves disease. In DNA, the CDR3 is TGTGCCACCAGTGGGCACTTTGATTATGGCTACGCCTTC. This translates into CATSGHFDYGYAF.